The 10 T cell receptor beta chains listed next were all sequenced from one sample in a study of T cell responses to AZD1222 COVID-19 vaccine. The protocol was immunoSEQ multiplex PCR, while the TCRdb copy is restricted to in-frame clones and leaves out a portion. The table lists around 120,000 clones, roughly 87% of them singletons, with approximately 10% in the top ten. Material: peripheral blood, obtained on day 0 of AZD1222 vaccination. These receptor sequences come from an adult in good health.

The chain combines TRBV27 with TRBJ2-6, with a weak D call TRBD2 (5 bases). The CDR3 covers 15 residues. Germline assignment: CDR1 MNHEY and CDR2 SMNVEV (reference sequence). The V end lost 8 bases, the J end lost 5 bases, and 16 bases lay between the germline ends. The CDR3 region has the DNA TGTGCCAGCGACGACGACGGGGTTAGGGCCAACGTCCTGACTTTC. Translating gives CASDDDGVRANVLTF.

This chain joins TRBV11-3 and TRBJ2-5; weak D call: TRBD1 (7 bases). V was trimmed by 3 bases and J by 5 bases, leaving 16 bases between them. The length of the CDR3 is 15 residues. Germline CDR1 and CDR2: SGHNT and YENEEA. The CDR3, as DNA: TGTGCCAGCAGCTTGGGAGGACAGGAGGGGGAGACCCAGTACTTC. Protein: CASSLGGQEGETQYF.

CDR3 amino acids: CASSLGVDGELFF. The CDR3 DNA reads TGTGCCAGCAGTTTGGGGGTCGACGGGGAGCTGTTTTTT. The rearrangement uses TRBV28 and TRBJ2-2; the D gene could be TRBD1 or TRBD2 (5 bases each). Trimming pared 3 bases from V and 7 bases from J, leaving 9 bases between. The CDR3 contains 13 residues. The V gene's germline CDR1 is MDHEN and CDR2 SYDVKM.

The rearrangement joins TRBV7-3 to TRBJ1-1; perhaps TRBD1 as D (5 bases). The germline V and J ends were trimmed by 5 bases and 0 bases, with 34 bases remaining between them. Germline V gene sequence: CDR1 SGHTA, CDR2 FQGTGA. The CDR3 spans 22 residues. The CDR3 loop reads CASSNRDGLKWTGGLMNTEAFF. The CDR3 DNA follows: TGTGCCAGCAGCAATAGGGACGGGCTTAAGTGGACTGGAGGGTTAATGAACACTGAAGCTTTCTTT.

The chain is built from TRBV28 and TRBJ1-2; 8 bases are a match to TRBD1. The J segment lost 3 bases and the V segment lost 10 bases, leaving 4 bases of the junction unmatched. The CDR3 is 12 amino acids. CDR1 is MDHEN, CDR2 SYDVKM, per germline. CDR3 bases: TGTGCCAACTACAGGGGGGACTATGGCTACACCTTC. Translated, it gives CANYRGDYGYTF.

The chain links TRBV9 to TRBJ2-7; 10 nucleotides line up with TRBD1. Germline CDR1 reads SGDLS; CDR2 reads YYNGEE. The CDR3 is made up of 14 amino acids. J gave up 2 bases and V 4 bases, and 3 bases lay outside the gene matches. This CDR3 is CASSPGQGPYEQYF. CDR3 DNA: TGTGCCAGCAGCCCGGGACAGGGGCCCTACGAGCAGTACTTC.

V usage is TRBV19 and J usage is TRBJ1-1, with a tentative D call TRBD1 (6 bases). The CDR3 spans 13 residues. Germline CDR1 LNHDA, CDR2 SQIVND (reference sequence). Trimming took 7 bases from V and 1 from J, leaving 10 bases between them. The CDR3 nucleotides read TGTGCCAGTACGGGACACTGGAACACTGAAGCTTTCTTT. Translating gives CASTGHWNTEAFF. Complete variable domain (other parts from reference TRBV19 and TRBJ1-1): DGGITQSPKYLFRKEGQNVTLSCEQNLNHDAMYWYRQDPGQGLRLIYYSQIVNDFQKGDIAEGYSVSREKKESFPLTVTSAQKNPTAFYLCASTGHWNTEAFFGQGTRLTVV.

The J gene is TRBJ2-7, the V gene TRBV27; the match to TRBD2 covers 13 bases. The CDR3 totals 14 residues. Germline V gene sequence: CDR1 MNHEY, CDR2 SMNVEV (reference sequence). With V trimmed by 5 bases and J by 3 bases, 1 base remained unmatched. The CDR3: CASSRTSGSYEQYF. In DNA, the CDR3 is TGTGCCAGCAGTCGGACTAGCGGGAGCTACGAGCAGTACTTC.

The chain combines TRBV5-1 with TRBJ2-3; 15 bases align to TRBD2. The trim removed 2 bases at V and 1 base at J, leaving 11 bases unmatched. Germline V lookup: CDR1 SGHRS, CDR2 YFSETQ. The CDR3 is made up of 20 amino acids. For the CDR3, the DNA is TGCGCCAGCAGCTTTACCCTAGGACTAGCGGGAGGGCCTGGCACAGATACGCAGTATTTT. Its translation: CASSFTLGLAGGPGTDTQYF. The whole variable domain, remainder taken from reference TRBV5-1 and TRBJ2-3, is KAGVTQTPRYLIKTRGQQVTLSCSPISGHRSVSWYQQTPGQGLQFLFEYFSETQRNKGNFPGRFSGRQFSNSRSEMNVSTLELGDSALYLCASSFTLGLAGGPGTDTQYFGPGTRLTVL.

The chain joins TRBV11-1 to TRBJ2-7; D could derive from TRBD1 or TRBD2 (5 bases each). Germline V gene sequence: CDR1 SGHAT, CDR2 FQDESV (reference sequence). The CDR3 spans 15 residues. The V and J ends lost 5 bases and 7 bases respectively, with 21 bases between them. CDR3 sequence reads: CASSHSGQAMREQYF. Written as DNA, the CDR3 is TGTGCCAGCAGCCATTCGGGGCAGGCGATGAGGGAGCAGTACTTC.